This T cell receptor (beta chain) was observed in a study of cytomegalovirus exposure and HLA in healthy donors. The PCR made use of 60 Vbeta and 13 Jbeta primers. Assay: immunoSEQ multiplex PCR; the TCRdb copy retains only in-frame clones and omits some. The table for this sample gives under 250,000 clones. Trimming took off 3 bases at V and 3 bases at J, with 6 bases between the two ends. The germline CDR1 and CDR2 sequences are SGHVS and FQNEAQ. The length of the CDR3 is 13 residues. Sequencing was carried out using PBMCs. The V and J genes are TRBV7-8 and TRBJ2-1; possible D gene TRBD2, 5 bases. The receptor was derived from a girl aged 2 to 10 in good health and CMV-seropositive. In nucleotides, the CDR3 is TGTGCCAGCAGCTTCCGGGACTACAATGAGCAGTTCTTC. It encodes CASSFRDYNEQFF.